The 8 T cell receptor beta chains listed next were all sequenced from one sample in a study of T cell changes during pregnancy in multiple sclerosis. Generated by immunoSEQ multiplex PCR, the TCRdb table keeps only in-frame clones and is missing some. The table has approximately 88,000 clones, over 80% seen once; the top ten hold approximately 4.7%. The sample here was peripheral blood, taken in the first trimester of pregnancy. These receptors all stem from a female donor with multiple sclerosis, enrolled in a pregnancy study.

The genes are TRBV28 and TRBJ1-4; tentatively, D is TRBD1 (5 bases). Germline V gene lookup returns CDR1 MDHEN and CDR2 SYDVKM. The CDR3 spans 16 residues. With 3 bases removed from V and 5 bases from J, the gap between germline ends came to 16 bases. The CDR3 region is CASSLGQTAGNEKLFF. CDR3 DNA: TGTGCCAGCAGTTTGGGGCAGACAGCGGGGAATGAAAAACTGTTTTTT.

The chain carries TRBV5-1 and TRBJ2-6; a possible D gene is TRBD1 (5 bases). The germline V gene encodes CDR1 SGHRS and CDR2 YFSETQ. Trimming cost V 3 bases and J 2 bases, with 21 bases left between them. The CDR3 runs 19 residues. The DNA for the CDR3 is TGCGCCAGCAGCTGGGATCCTACAGGTCCCCTGACTGGGGCCAACGTCCTGACTTTC. It is translated as CASSWDPTGPLTGANVLTF.

J is TRBJ2-7 and V is TRBV19, with 10 bases matching TRBD1. With V trimmed by 5 bases and J by 3 bases, 7 bases remained unmatched. The germline gives CDR1 LNHDA, CDR2 SQIVND (reference sequence). This CDR3 is built from 15 residues. For the CDR3, the DNA is TGTGCCAGTAGTCCCGGACAGGGGGGGCTCTACGAGCAGTACTTC. Its protein product is CASSPGQGGLYEQYF.

The chain joins TRBV5-6 to TRBJ2-7, with TRBD1 identical over 11 bases. Per the germline V gene, CDR1 is SGHDT and CDR2 is YYEEEE. This CDR3 has 15 amino acids. V shed 2 bases and J 3 bases; nucleotides not matched to a gene: 4. CDR3 coding DNA: TGTGCCAGCAGCTTAATTGGGACAGGGGGCTACGAGCAGTACTTC. Its translation: CASSLIGTGGYEQYF.

The CDR3 here is CASSLGTSQWTDTQYF. CDR3 sequence (DNA): TGTGCCAGCAGCTTAGGGACTAGCCAGTGGACAGATACGCAGTATTTT. The V call is TRBV13, the J call TRBJ2-3; 7 bases map to TRBD2. CDR1 and CDR2 (germline): PRHDT, FYEKMQ (reference sequence). CDR3 length: 16 amino acids. V gave up 0 bases and J gave up 3 bases; unmatched junction bases: 6.

This sequence joins TRBV19 and TRBJ1-6, with D perhaps TRBD1 (5 bases). Germline V gene sequence: CDR1 LNHDA, CDR2 SQIVND (reference sequence). The CDR3 covers 18 residues. Trimming cost V 5 bases and J 0 bases, with 17 bases left between them. The CDR3 sequence is CASSPSPPGGSYNSPLHF. The CDR3 DNA sequence: TGTGCCAGTAGTCCCTCCCCCCCCGGGGGCTCCTATAATTCACCCCTCCACTTT.

This chain's CDR3 is CASSLAGGITEAFF. The CDR3 nucleotides read TGTGCCAGCAGTTTAGCAGGGGGCATTACTGAAGCTTTCTTT. This rearrangement joins TRBV6-5 to TRBJ1-1; TRBD1 aligns across 8 bases. The germline gives CDR1 MNHEY, CDR2 SVGAGI. With 4 bases clipped from V and 5 bases from J, the junction kept 6 bases outside the gene matches. The CDR3 loop spans 14 amino acids.

The chain couples TRBV13 to TRBJ2-4; D gene unclear. Between the trimmed V and J ends, which lost 1 base and 7 bases, there was a span of 11 bases. This CDR3 is built from 14 residues. The germline V gene encodes CDR1 PRHDT and CDR2 FYEKMQ (reference sequence). The chain's CDR3 is CASSLAQRGNIQYF. The CDR3 DNA sequence: TGTGCCAGCAGCTTAGCTCAAAGAGGCAACATTCAGTACTTC.